Each of the 8 T cell receptor beta chains below was sequenced from the same sample in a study of cytomegalovirus exposure and HLA in healthy donors. In the PCR, 60 Vbeta and 13 Jbeta primers were used. Data came from immunoSEQ multiplex PCR; TCRdb stores just in-frame clones and leaves some out. In the table there are around 150,000 clones, about four fifths of which are singletons. Sequencing was carried out using PBMCs. Receptor source: a man under 40 in good health and CMV-seronegative.

The chain employs TRBV29-1 and TRBJ1-1; 7 positions agree with TRBD1. There are 13 residues in the CDR3. The J segment lost 5 bases and the V segment lost 4 bases, leaving 7 bases of the junction unmatched. The V gene's germline CDR1 is SQVTM and CDR2 ANQGSEA. As DNA, the CDR3 is TGCAGCGTTGGCAAACAGGGGAGGACTGAAGCTTTCTTT. It translates to CSVGKQGRTEAFF.

V and J are TRBV19 and TRBJ1-4, with D hard to call. The germline gives CDR1 LNHDA, CDR2 SQIVND (reference sequence). CDR3 size: 14 residues. Trimming took off 7 bases at V and 5 bases at J, with 14 bases between the two ends. The chain's CDR3 is CASKKNGENEKLFF. CDR3 coding DNA: TGTGCCAGTAAGAAAAACGGGGAAAATGAAAAACTGTTTTTT.

The V gene is TRBV9, the J gene TRBJ2-5; D gene unclear. Germline loops: CDR1 SGDLS, CDR2 YYNGEE. CDR3 size: 12 residues. V lost 4 bases, J lost 4 bases, and 8 bases lay in between. The CDR3 region has the DNA TGTGCCAGCAGCCCATACGGAGAGACCCAGTACTTC. It yields the protein CASSPYGETQYF.

The CDR3 DNA follows: TGTGCCGGTCGACTTTCGATGAACACTGAAGCTTTCTTT. It translates to CAGRLSMNTEAFF. V gene TRBV2 combines with J gene TRBJ1-1, with D hard to call. Looked up from germline, CDR1 is SNHLY and CDR2 is FYNNEI. The CDR3 loop spans 13 amino acids. Trimming shortened V by 11 bases and J by 0 bases, and 13 bases separated the two germline ends.

This clone was found a few times. J is TRBJ1-1 and V is TRBV10-3, with D tentatively TRBD1 (6 bases). The CDR3 is made up of 16 amino acids. Trimming left V 4 bases short and J 1 base short, with 16 bases between. Germline loops: CDR1 ENHRY, CDR2 SYGVKD. For the CDR3, the DNA is TGTGCCATCAGTGGGGGCCCCACGACAGGGAACACTGAAGCTTTCTTT. Translation gives CAISGGPTTGNTEAFF.

The chain joins TRBV11-3 to TRBJ2-5, with 7 bases lining up with TRBD1. CDR3 length: 14 residues. Trimming cost V 5 bases and J 3 bases; bases outside gene matches: 6. Germline CDR1 is SGHNT and CDR2 is YENEEA. CDR3 residues: CASSGWGTEETQYF. CDR3 nucleotides: TGTGCCAGCAGCGGCTGGGGGACAGAAGAGACCCAGTACTTC. Drawing the rest from reference TRBV11-3 and TRBJ2-5, the complete variable domain is EAGVVQSPRYKIIEKKQPVAFWCNPISGHNTLYWYLQNLGQGPELLIRYENEEAVDDSQLPKDRFSAERLKGVDSTLKIQPAELGDSAVYLCASSGWGTEETQYFGPGTRLLVL.

CDR3 residues: CASSLAGQGFYEQYF. CDR3 DNA: TGTGCCAGCAGCTTAGCAGGACAGGGCTTTTACGAGCAGTACTTC. V gene TRBV7-2 combines with J gene TRBJ2-7; 8 bases fit TRBD1. Germline values: CDR1 SGHTA, CDR2 FQGNSA. The CDR3 is made up of 15 amino acids. V lost 0 bases and J lost 4; bases outside the gene matches: 5. The entire variable domain, with the rest obtained from reference TRBV7-2 and TRBJ2-7, is as follows: GAGVSQSPSNKVTEKGKDVELRCDPISGHTALYWYRQSLGQGLEFLIYFQGNSAPDKSGLPSDRFSAERTGGSVSTLTIQRTQQEDSAVYLCASSLAGQGFYEQYFGPGTRLTVT.

CDR3 residues: CASSSGAPRPQHF. The CDR3 DNA is TGTGCCAGCAGCTCAGGGGCGCCTCGGCCCCAGCATTTT. This chain joins TRBV11-3 and TRBJ1-5, with a weak D call TRBD1 (6 bases). The CDR3 totals 13 residues. Between the trimmed V and J ends, which lost 4 bases and 9 bases, there was a span of 13 bases. Germline assignment: CDR1 SGHNT and CDR2 YENEEA.